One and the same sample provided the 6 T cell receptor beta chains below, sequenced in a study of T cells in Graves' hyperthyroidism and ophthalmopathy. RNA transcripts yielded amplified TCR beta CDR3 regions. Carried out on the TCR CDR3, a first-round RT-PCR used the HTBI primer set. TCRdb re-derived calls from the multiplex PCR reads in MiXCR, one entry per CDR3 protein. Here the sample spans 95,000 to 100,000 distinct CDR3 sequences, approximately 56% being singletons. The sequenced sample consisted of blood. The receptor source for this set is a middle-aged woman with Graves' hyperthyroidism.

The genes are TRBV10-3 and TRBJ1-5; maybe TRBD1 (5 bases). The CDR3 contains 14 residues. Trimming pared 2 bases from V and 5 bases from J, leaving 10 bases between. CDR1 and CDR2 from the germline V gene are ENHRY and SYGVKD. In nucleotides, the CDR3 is TGTGCCATCAGTGAGGGGGGGGGGGATCAGCCCCAGCATTTT. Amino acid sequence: CAISEGGGDQPQHF.

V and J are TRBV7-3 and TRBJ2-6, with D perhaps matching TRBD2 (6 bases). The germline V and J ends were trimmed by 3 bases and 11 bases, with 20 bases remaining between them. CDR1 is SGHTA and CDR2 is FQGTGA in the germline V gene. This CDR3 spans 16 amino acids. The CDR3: CASSLSLGRGSYVLTF. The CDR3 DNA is TGTGCCAGCAGCTTGTCCCTCGGGCGGGGCTCCTACGTCCTGACTTTC.

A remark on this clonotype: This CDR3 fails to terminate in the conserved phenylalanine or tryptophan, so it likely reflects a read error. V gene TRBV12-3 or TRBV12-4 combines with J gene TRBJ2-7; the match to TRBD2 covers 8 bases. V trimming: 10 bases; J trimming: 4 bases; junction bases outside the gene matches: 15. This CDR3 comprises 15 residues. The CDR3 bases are TGTGCCATCAGCGAAGTCCCTAGCGGGTCGTACGAGCAGTACTCC. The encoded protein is CAISEVPSGSYEQYS.

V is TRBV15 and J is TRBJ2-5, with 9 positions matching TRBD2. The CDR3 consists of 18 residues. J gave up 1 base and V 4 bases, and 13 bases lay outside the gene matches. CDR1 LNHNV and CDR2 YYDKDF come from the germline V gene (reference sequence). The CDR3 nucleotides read TGTGCCACCAGCACGCCTAGCGGGACTTCCGACGCCCAAGAGACCCAGTACTTC. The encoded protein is CATSTPSGTSDAQETQYF.

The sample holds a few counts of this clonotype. In nucleotides, the CDR3 is TGTGCCAGCAGCTTTTTAGCGGGAGGCATCACAGATACGCAGTATTTT. This codes for CASSFLAGGITDTQYF. The V gene is TRBV7-2, the J gene TRBJ2-3; 10 bases match TRBD2. The V and J ends lost 3 bases and 2 bases, in that order; junction bases with no gene match: 5. Germline V CDR1 and CDR2: SGHTA, FQGNSA. The CDR3 runs to 16 residues.

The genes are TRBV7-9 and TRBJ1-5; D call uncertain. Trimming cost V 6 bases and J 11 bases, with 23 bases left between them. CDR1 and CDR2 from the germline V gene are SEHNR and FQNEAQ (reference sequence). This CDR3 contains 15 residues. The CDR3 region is CASSQALAVGETQHF. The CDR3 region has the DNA TGTGCCAGCAGTCAAGCGCTAGCGGTTGGAGAGACCCAGCATTTT.